The clone carrying this T cell receptor (beta chain) has a single count. Its antigen is unidentified. This entry is derived from a study of shared clonotypes between healthy human individuals. Looking at the study overall: Aged 18 to 49, the donors were a couple of women and three men. Points from the study as a whole: Among non-shared clonotypes, generation probabilities were lower than among those shared by all four donors.

The CDR3 covers 16 residues. V lost 2 bases to trimming and J lost 1 base, with 11 bases between them. Per the germline V gene, CDR1 is SGHTA and CDR2 is FQGNSA. In the original workflow: Junction-only sequences produced by ImmunoSEQ had no quality scores, so filtering differed. Measured with immunoSEQ multiplex PCR; TCRdb has only the in-frame clones, and not every one. D and trimming come from the DNA, and the V and J calls and clone size come from that table. The sample lists under 650,000 clones; 95% to 97% were seen once. This chain connects TRBV7-2 to TRBJ2-2; D may be TRBD2 (6 bases). The sequence was obtained from a woman aged 25 to 39 in good health. The sample consisted of naive CD4+ T cells sorted from blood. The subset was: CD45RA+ positively selected. As DNA, the CDR3 is TGTGCCAGCAGCTTAATACGGGGGAAGAACACCGGGGAGCTGTTTTTT. Amino acids: CASSLIRGKNTGELFF.